This T cell receptor beta chain was found in a study of T-cell memory formation after mild COVID-19. Overall study findings and caveats: Prior to infection, memory already included some responding clones, suggesting cross-reactive memory joined. Clones contracting day 15 to 85 were balanced CD4/CD8; later expanders leaned CD4+.

TCRdb recomputed calls from the 5' RACE reads with MiXCR, one row per CDR3 protein. The sample holds 210,000 or so distinct CDR3 sequences; around 16% are singletons and the top ten take roughly 2.4%. V was clipped by 0 bases and J by 8 bases, with 18 bases between them. The length of the CDR3 is 16 residues. Germline V gives CDR1 SGHRS, CDR2 YFSETQ. About this clonotype itself: What it recognizes is unknown.

The TCR sequence derives from an adult woman who had mild COVID-19 (a few samples of this study predate the infection). Cell type and time point are not known. The sequenced sample consisted of PBMCs or a T cell subset sorted from them (not recorded which). V and J are TRBV5-1 and TRBJ1-3, with unresolved D. The DNA for the CDR3 is TGCGCCAGCAGCTTGGCCGCGCCGGGAGCTATGGACACCATATATTTT. Translating it yields CASSLAAPGAMDTIYF. The full variable domain, with the rest looked up from reference TRBV5-1 and TRBJ1-3, is KAGVTQTPRYLIKTRGQQVTLSCSPISGHRSVSWYQQTPGQGLQFLFEYFSETQRNKGNFPGRFSGRQFSNSRSEMNVSTLELGDSALYLCASSLAAPGAMDTIYFGEGSWLTVV.